This T cell receptor (beta chain) was observed in a study of T cells in women clearing cervical HPV infection. Measured with immunoSEQ multiplex PCR; TCRdb has only the in-frame clones, and not every one. Its listing shows 20,000 to 25,000 clones. The source is a woman between 18 and 70 years old with a cervical HPV16 infection that either progressed to CIN3+ or cleared (not recorded which). The specimen was blood buffy coat.

The chain's CDR3 is CASSPTGDEQYF. CDR3 DNA, as far as it was read: TGTGCCAGCAGCCCGACAGGGGACGAG. The gene calls are TRBV11-3 and TRBJ2-7, with TRBD1 matching over 8 bases. Coverage ceases 3 residues before the CDR3 finishes, and the germline J gene fills in the end. Germline lookup yields CDR1 SGHNT and CDR2 YENEEA. CDR3 length: 12 residues. Losses at the gene ends were 5 bases for V and 5 bases for J; bases not matched to a gene: 2.